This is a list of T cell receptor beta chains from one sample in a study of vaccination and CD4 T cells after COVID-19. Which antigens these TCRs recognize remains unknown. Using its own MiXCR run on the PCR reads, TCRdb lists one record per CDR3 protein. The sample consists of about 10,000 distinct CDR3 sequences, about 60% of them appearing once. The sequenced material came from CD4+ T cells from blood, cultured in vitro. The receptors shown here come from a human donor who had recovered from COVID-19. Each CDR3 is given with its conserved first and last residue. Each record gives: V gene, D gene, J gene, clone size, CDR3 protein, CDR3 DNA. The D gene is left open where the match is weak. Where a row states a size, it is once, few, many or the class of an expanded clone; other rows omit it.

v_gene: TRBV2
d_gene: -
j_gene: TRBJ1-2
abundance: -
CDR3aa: CASRPGGGDGYTF
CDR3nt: TGTGCCAGCAGACCTGGGGGCGGAGATGGCTACACCTTC

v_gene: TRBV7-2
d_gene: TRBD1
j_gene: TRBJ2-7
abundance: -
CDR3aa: CASSLRDRSYEQYF
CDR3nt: TGTGCCAGCAGCCTACGGGACAGATCCTACGAGCAGTACTTC

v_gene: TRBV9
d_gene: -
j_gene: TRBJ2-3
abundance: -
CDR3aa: CASSVEPSPDTQYF
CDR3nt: TGTGCCAGCAGCGTAGAGCCTAGCCCAGATACGCAGTATTTT

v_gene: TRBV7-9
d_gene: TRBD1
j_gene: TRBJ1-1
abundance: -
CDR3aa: CASSRDRPVNTEAFF
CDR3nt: TGTGCCAGCAGCCGGGACAGGCCTGTGAACACTGAAGCTTTCTTT

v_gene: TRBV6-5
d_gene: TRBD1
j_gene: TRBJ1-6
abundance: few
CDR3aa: CASSYSGTVGYNSPLHF
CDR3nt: TGTGCCAGCAGTTACTCGGGGACAGTGGGCTATAATTCACCCCTCCACTTT

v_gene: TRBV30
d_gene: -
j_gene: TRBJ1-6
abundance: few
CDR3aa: CAWSAGSFSYNSPLHF
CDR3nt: TGTGCCTGGAGTGCGGGGTCCTTCTCCTATAATTCACCCCTCCACTTT

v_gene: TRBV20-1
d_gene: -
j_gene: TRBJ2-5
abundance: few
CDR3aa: CSARDPRGPGETQYF
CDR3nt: TGCAGTGCTAGAGATCCCCGGGGGCCAGGAGAGACCCAGTACTTC

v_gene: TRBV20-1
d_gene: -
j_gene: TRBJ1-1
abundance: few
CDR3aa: CSARPPRVNTEAFF
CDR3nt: TGCAGTGCTAGACCCCCCAGGGTGAACACTGAAGCTTTCTTT

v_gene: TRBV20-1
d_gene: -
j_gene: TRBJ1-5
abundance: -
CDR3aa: CSASVQGDQPQHF
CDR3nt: TGCAGTGCTAGTGTTCAGGGTGATCAGCCCCAGCATTTT

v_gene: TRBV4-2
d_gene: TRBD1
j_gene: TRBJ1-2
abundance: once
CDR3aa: CASSQELSRDRVWYGYTF
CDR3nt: TGTGCCAGCAGCCAGGAACTTAGTCGGGACAGGGTTTGGTATGGCTACACCTTC

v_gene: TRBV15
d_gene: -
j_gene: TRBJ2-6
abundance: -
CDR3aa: CATSRVFSGANVLTF
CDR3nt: TGTGCCACCAGCAGGGTGTTTTCTGGGGCCAACGTCCTGACTTTC

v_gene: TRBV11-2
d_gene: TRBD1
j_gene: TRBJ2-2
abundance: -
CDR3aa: CASSFYQDRGELFF
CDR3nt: TGTGCCAGCAGCTTTTATCAAGACAGGGGAGAGCTGTTTTTT

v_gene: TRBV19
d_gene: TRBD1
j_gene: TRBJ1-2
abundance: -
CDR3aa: CASSIETGQRDYTF
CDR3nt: TGTGCCAGTAGTATAGAAACGGGACAGCGGGACTACACCTTC

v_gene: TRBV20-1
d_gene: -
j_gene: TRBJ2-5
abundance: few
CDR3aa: CSARDPPLETQYF
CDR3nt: TGCAGTGCTAGAGACCCCCCACTGGAGACCCAGTACTTC

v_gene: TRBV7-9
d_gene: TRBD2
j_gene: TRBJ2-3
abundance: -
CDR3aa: CASSLRRAGADTQYF
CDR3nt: TGTGCCAGCAGCTTACGACGAGCGGGAGCAGATACGCAGTATTTT

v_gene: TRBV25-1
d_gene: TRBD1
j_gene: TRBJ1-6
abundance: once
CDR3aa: CASRAGQGPSPLHF
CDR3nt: TGTGCCAGCAGAGCAGGACAGGGGCCCTCACCCCTCCACTTT

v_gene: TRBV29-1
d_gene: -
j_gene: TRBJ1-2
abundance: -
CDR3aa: CSVEDTGSRYGYTF
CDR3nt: TGCAGCGTTGAAGACACAGGGTCTCGCTATGGCTACACCTTC

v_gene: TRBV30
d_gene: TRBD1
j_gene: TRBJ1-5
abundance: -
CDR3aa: CAWNKQGAPQHF
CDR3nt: TGTGCCTGGAATAAACAGGGGGCGCCCCAGCATTTT

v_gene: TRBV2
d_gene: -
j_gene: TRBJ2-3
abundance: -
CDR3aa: CATERQNTDTQYF
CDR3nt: TGTGCCACAGAGAGACAGAACACAGATACGCAGTATTTT

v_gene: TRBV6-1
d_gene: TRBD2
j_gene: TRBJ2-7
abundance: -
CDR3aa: CASRTGGASSYEQYF
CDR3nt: TGTGCCAGCAGAACGGGAGGGGCAAGCTCCTACGAGCAGTACTTC

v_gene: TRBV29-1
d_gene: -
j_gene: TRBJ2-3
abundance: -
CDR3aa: CSVTQGIPSTDTQYF
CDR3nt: TGCAGCGTGACCCAGGGCATCCCAAGCACAGATACGCAGTATTTT

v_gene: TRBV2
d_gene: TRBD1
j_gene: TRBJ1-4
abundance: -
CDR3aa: CASSARTGFNEKLFF
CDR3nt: TGTGCCAGCAGTGCCCGGACAGGGTTTAATGAAAAACTGTTTTTT

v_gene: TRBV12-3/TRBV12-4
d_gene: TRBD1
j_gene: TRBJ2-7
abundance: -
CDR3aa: CASSFGTVRPPEQYF
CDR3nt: TGTGCCAGCAGTTTTGGGACAGTTCGTCCACCCGAGCAGTACTTC

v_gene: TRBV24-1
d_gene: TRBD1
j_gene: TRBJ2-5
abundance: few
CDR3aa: CATSPTGGTQGRTQYF
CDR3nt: TGTGCCACCAGTCCCACCGGTGGCACACAGGGGAGGACCCAGTACTTC

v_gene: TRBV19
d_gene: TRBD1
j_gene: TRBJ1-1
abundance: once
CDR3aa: CASSAVQWDSGSTEAFF
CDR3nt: TGTGCCAGTAGTGCCGTCCAATGGGACAGCGGCTCCACTGAAGCTTTCTTT

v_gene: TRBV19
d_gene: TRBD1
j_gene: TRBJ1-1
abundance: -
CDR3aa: CASQYTLGQLNTEAFF
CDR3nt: TGTGCCAGCCAATACACCCTGGGACAGCTGAACACTGAAGCTTTCTTT

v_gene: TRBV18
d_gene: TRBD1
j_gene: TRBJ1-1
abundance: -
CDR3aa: CASSPYGQVEAFF
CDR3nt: TGTGCCAGCTCACCGTATGGACAGGTTGAAGCTTTCTTT

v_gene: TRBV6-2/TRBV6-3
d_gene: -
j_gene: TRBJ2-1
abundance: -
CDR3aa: CASSRNWGNEQFF
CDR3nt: TGTGCCAGCAGCCGGAATTGGGGAAATGAGCAGTTCTTC

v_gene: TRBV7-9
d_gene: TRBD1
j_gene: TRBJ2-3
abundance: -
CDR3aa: CASSSDRATDTQYF
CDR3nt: TGTGCCAGCAGCTCCGACAGGGCCACAGATACGCAGTATTTT

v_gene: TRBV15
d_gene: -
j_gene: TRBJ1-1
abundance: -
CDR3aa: CATSRGGALNTEAFF
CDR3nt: TGTGCCACCAGCAGGGGTGGGGCCTTGAACACTGAAGCTTTCTTT

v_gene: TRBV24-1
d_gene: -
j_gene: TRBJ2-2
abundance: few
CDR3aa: CATPKTPGHPTGELFF
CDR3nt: TGTGCCACTCCAAAGACACCGGGACATCCAACCGGGGAGCTGTTTTTT

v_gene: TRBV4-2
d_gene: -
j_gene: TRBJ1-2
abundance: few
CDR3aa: CASSQGTSFYGYTF
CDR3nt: TGTGCCAGCAGCCAGGGGACCTCCTTCTATGGCTACACCTTC

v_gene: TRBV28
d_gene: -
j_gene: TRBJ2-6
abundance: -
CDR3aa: CASSLEGPGANVLTF
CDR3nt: TGTGCCAGCAGTTTAGAGGGACCTGGGGCCAACGTCCTGACTTTC

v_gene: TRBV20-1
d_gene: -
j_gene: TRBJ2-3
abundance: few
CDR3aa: CSARDLWDTQYF
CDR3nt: TGCAGTGCTAGGGACTTGTGGGATACGCAGTATTTT

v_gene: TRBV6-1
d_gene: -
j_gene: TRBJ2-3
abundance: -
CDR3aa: CASTTSFNPADTQYF
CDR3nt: TGTGCCAGCACTACTTCTTTTAACCCGGCAGATACGCAGTATTTT

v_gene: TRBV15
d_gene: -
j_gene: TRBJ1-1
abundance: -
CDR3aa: CATSADETVNTEAFF
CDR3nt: TGTGCCACCAGCGCGGATGAGACGGTGAACACTGAAGCTTTCTTT

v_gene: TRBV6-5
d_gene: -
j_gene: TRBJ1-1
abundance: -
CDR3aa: CASSYSGSSGAFF
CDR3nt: TGTGCCAGCAGTTACTCGGGGAGTTCTGGGGCTTTCTTT

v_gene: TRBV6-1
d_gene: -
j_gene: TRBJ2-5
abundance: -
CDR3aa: CASSEVPRVNRETQYF
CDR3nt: TGTGCCAGCAGTGAAGTACCCAGGGTAAACAGAGAGACCCAGTACTTC

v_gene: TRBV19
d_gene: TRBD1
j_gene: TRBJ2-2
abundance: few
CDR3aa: CASSGQGDGGGELFF
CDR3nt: TGTGCCAGTAGCGGACAGGGCGATGGGGGCGGGGAGCTGTTTTTT

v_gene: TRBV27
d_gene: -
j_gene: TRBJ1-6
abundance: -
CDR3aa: CASSLRPSGDSPLHF
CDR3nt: TGTGCCAGCAGTTTAAGGCCCTCGGGGGATTCACCCCTCCACTTT

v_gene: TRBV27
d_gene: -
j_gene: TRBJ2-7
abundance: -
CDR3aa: CASSLKGGAPYEQYF
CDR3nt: TGTGCCAGCAGTTTAAAGGGGGGGGCCCCCTACGAGCAGTACTTC

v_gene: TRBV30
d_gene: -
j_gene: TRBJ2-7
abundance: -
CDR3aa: CAWSAGTGLNEQYF
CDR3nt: TGTGCCTGGAGTGCCGGGACCGGGCTGAACGAGCAGTACTTC